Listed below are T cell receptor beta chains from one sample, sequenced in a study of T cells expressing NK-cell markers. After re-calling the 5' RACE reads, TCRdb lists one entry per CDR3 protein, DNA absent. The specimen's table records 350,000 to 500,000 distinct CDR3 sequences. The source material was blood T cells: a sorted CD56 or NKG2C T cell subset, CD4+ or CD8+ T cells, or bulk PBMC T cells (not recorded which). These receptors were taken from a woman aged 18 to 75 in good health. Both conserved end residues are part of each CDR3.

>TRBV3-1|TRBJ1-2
CASSPLGGVRGYTF
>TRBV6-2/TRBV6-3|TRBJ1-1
CASSYWSGTEAFF
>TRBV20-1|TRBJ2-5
CNASGGAETQYF
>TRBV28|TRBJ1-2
CASSSLGTPVYGYTF
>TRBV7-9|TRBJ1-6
CASSRQGVIDSPLHF
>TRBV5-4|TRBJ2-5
CASSPAGAQETQYF
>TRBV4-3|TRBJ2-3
CASSRLGSATDTQYF
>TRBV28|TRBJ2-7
CASSSPSPASRYEQYF
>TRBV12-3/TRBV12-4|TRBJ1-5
CASSWASQPQHF
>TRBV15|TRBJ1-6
CATSRERTGLTNSPLHF
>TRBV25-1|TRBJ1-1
CASSEFKFQGQNTEAFF
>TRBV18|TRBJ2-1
CASSPDRGVEQFF
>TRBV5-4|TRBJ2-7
CASSLGGHLYF
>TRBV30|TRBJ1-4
CAWNREEKLFF
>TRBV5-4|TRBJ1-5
CASSRGGSQPQHF
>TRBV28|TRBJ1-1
CASSQMAGYTEAFF
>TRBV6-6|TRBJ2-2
CASKGHTGELFF
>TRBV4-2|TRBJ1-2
CASSQVAEDYGYTF
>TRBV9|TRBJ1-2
CASSATDGYYGYTF
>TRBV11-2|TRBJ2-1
CASRNQTSGTTEQFF
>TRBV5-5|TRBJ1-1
CASSLTRGPGILNTEAFF
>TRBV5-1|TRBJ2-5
CASSLRPGQGGETQYF
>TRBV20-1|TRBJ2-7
CSARDRDPPTDEQYF
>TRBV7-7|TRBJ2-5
CASSFLRGERETQYF
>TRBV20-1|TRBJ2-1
CSAGLAGVFSYNEQFF
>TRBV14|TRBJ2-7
CASSQELGRNSEQYF
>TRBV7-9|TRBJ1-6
CASSLTESSYNSPLHF